Below are 30 T cell receptor beta chains sequenced from a single sample in a study of blood T cell repertoires in COVID-19. Assay used: immunoSEQ multiplex PCR; TCRdb lists only in-frame clones, some missing. This sample yields 350,000 to 500,000 clones, of which 85% to 90% are seen a single time; 0.7% to 1% belongs to the top ten. Input material: peripheral blood. These receptors were obtained from a young man with COVID-19, enrolled during active disease.

This chain connects TRBV2 to TRBJ2-1; no reliable D call. Germline assignment: CDR1 SNHLY and CDR2 FYNNEI. The V end lost 2 bases, the J end lost 10 bases, and 12 bases lay between the germline ends. The CDR3 has 13 amino acids. CDR3 DNA sequence: TGTGCCAGCAGTGAACGATATACTTCCGAGCAGTTCTTC. This translates into CASSERYTSEQFF.

The rearrangement links TRBV25-1 to TRBJ2-2; D might be TRBD1 (6 bases). In germline, CDR1 is MGHDK, CDR2 SYGVNS. The CDR3 runs to 15 residues. Trimming pared 3 bases from V and 6 bases from J, leaving 14 bases between. For the CDR3, the DNA is TGTGCCAGCAGTGATCTGGGGGCGGTGGCCGGGGAGCTGTTTTTT. Amino acids: CASSDLGAVAGELFF.

The chain employs TRBV6-5 and TRBJ2-5, with D possibly matching TRBD1 (6 bases). CDR3 length: 14 residues. V lost 2 bases, J lost 4 bases, and 11 bases lay in between. Germline V lookup: CDR1 MNHEY, CDR2 SVGAGI. In DNA, the CDR3 is TGTGCCAGCAGTTACCAGCAGGGGCGAGAGACCCAGTACTTC. Residues: CASSYQQGRETQYF.

The rearrangement uses TRBV11-2 and TRBJ2-1; 11 positions match TRBD2. Germline V gives CDR1 SGHAT, CDR2 FQNNGV. The CDR3 is made up of 15 amino acids. J was trimmed by 9 bases and V by 3 bases; bases with no gene match: 7. The CDR3 region is CASSFLAGGSAEQFF. In nucleotides, the CDR3 is TGTGCCAGCAGCTTCCTAGCGGGAGGTTCGGCTGAGCAGTTCTTC.

J is TRBJ2-2 and V is TRBV9; 9 bases are a match to TRBD2. This CDR3 has 16 amino acids. Germline V gene sequence: CDR1 SGDLS, CDR2 YYNGEE. J lost 4 bases, V lost 0 bases, and 4 bases had no gene match. CDR3 in amino acids: CASSVDEGLATGELFF. CDR3 bases: TGTGCCAGCAGCGTAGACGAGGGACTAGCCACCGGGGAGCTGTTTTTT.

This chain connects TRBV7-9 to TRBJ2-2; 7 nucleotides align to TRBD2. Trimming at V came to 3 bases and at J to 7 bases, leaving 8 bases not matched to a gene. The CDR3 covers 15 residues. Germline V lookup: CDR1 SEHNR, CDR2 FQNEAQ (reference sequence). CDR3 bases: TGTGCCAGCAGCTTCTTTGCGGGAGCTGACGGGGAGCTGTTTTTT. It yields the protein CASSFFAGADGELFF. The entire variable domain, with the rest obtained from reference TRBV7-9 and TRBJ2-2, is as follows: DTGVSQNPRHKITKRGQNVTFRCDPISEHNRLYWYRQTLGQGPEFLTYFQNEAQLEKSRLLSDRFSAERPKGSFSTLEIQRTEQGDSAMYLCASSFFAGADGELFFGEGSRLTVL.

The rearrangement uses TRBV7-9 and TRBJ2-2; tentatively, D is TRBD1 (6 bases). This CDR3 comprises 14 residues. The V end lost 5 bases, the J end lost 2 bases, and 9 bases lay between the germline ends. The germline V gene encodes CDR1 SEHNR and CDR2 FQNEAQ (reference sequence). Here the CDR3 DNA reads TGTGCCAGCAGCGTGACAGGCAACACCGGGGAGCTGTTTTTT. Protein product: CASSVTGNTGELFF. The full variable domain, with the rest looked up from reference TRBV7-9 and TRBJ2-2, is DTGVSQNPRHKITKRGQNVTFRCDPISEHNRLYWYRQTLGQGPEFLTYFQNEAQLEKSRLLSDRFSAERPKGSFSTLEIQRTEQGDSAMYLCASSVTGNTGELFFGEGSRLTVL.

This chain links TRBV13 with TRBJ2-2; D might be TRBD2 (6 bases). Germline V gene sequence: CDR1 PRHDT, CDR2 FYEKMQ (reference sequence). The germline V and J ends were trimmed by 9 bases and 4 bases, with 15 bases remaining between them. The CDR3 totals 14 residues. In DNA form, the CDR3 reads TGTGCCAGTCACGAACGGGGGATCACCGGGGAGCTGTTTTTT. Translating it yields CASHERGITGELFF.

V usage is TRBV11-3 and J usage is TRBJ2-1; the D is unclear. This CDR3 region has 14 residues. The ends were cut back, 5 bases at V and 8 bases at J, with 16 bases in the middle. CDR1 is SGHNT, CDR2 YENEEA, per germline. The CDR3 is CASSRSRGLDEQFF. For the CDR3, the DNA is TGTGCCAGCAGCCGTTCTCGTGGGCTCGATGAGCAGTTCTTC.

V and J are TRBV13 and TRBJ2-2, with 10 positions matching TRBD2. The CDR3 is made up of 19 amino acids. Trimming removed 5 bases from V and 6 bases from J; junction bases left unmatched: 18. The germline CDR1 and CDR2 sequences are PRHDT and FYEKMQ (reference sequence). The CDR3 nucleotides are TGTGCCAGCAGCCCCCATGACCAAGCTAGCGGGAGATATGCCGGGGAGCTGTTTTTT. As protein: CASSPHDQASGRYAGELFF.

The chain is built from TRBV24-1 and TRBJ2-1; 12 bases match TRBD2. The CDR3 totals 16 residues. Germline V lookup: CDR1 KGHDR, CDR2 SFDVKD. Trimming took 4 bases from V and 5 from J; bases not matched to a gene: 5. This CDR3 reads CATSDRLAGGDNEQFF. The DNA of the CDR3 is TGTGCCACCAGTGACCGTCTAGCGGGAGGGGACAATGAGCAGTTCTTC.

The rearrangement links TRBV28 to TRBJ2-1, with 10 bases aligning to TRBD2. The CDR3 is 15 amino acids. J was trimmed by 5 bases and V by 2 bases; bases with no gene match: 3. Germline CDR1 and CDR2: MDHEN and SYDVKM. This chain's CDR3 is CASSLGLAGDNEQFF. DNA of the CDR3: TGTGCCAGCAGTTTAGGGCTAGCGGGAGACAATGAGCAGTTCTTC.

J is TRBJ1-1 and V is TRBV2; 7 positions match TRBD1. This CDR3 is 14 amino acids long. The ends lost 6 bases at V and 4 bases at J; junction bases unmatched: 8. The germline V gene encodes CDR1 SNHLY and CDR2 FYNNEI. The CDR3 sequence is CASSAYRGGTEAFF. Written as DNA, the CDR3 is TGTGCCAGCAGCGCTTACAGGGGTGGCACTGAAGCTTTCTTT. The full variable domain, completed using reference TRBV2 and TRBJ1-1, is EPEVTQTPSHQVTQMGQEVILRCVPISNHLYFYWYRQILGQKVEFLVSFYNNEISEKSEIFDDQFSVERPDGSNFTLKIRSTKLEDSAMYFCASSAYRGGTEAFFGQGTRLTVV.

Concerning this clone itself: Additional DNA sequences in this sample encode the identical CDR3. The chain employs TRBV24-1 and TRBJ2-3; 7 positions agree with TRBD1. V dropped 9 bases and J dropped 0; count of bases not matched to a gene: 5. CDR3 length: 14 amino acids. The germline V gene encodes CDR1 KGHDR and CDR2 SFDVKD. This chain's CDR3 is CATSRTGSTDTQYF. The CDR3 DNA reads as TGTGCCACCTCGAGGACAGGTAGCACAGATACGCAGTATTTT.

The rearrangement uses TRBV2 and TRBJ2-6, with 9 bases aligning to TRBD2. CDR3 size: 17 residues. Trimming removed 3 bases from V and 0 bases from J; junction bases left unmatched: 3. The germline V gene encodes CDR1 SNHLY and CDR2 FYNNEI. The CDR3 is CASSDRGRVSGANVLTF. CDR3 nucleotide sequence: TGTGCCAGCAGTGACCGCGGGAGGGTCTCTGGGGCCAACGTCCTGACTTTC.

This clone was recorded a few times. The chain recombines TRBV19 with TRBJ1-5; D gene uncertain. This CDR3 has 14 residues. V was pared by 3 bases and J by 5 bases, with 11 bases between. Germline values: CDR1 LNHDA, CDR2 SQIVND (reference sequence). The CDR3 here is CASSIVGGDQPQHF. The CDR3 DNA follows: TGTGCCAGTAGTATCGTAGGAGGTGATCAGCCCCAGCATTTT.

This clone was recorded a few times. DNA for the CDR3: TGCAGTGCTAGTCAGGGCTCACTTTACTCTGGAAACACCATATATTTT. This gives the protein CSASQGSLYSGNTIYF. V gene TRBV20-1 combines with J gene TRBJ1-3; TRBD1 is a possible D gene (5 bases). In germline, CDR1 is DFQATT, CDR2 SNEGSKA (reference sequence). The V gene lost 3 bases and the J gene lost 0 bases, with 15 bases spanning the gap. The CDR3 has 16 residues.

This chain joins TRBV5-1 and TRBJ2-2; 7 bases are shared with TRBD2. J gave up 2 bases and V 0 bases, and 7 bases lay outside the gene matches. In germline, CDR1 is SGHRS, CDR2 YFSETQ. CDR3 length: 17 residues. CDR3 DNA: TGCGCCAGCAGCTTGGTTGGTCGCGGGAGAAACACCGGGGAGCTGTTTTTT. It encodes CASSLVGRGRNTGELFF.

The V call is TRBV9, the J call TRBJ2-1, with 12 bases matching TRBD2. This CDR3 is 16 amino acids long. Per the germline V gene, CDR1 is SGDLS and CDR2 is YYNGEE. V shed 0 bases and J 5 bases; nucleotides not matched to a gene: 3. The CDR3 protein is CASSVARLAGDNEQFF. In DNA, the CDR3 is TGTGCCAGCAGCGTAGCTCGACTAGCGGGAGACAATGAGCAGTTCTTC.

V is TRBV3-1 (or the pseudogene TRBV3-2) and J is TRBJ1-2; D gene unclear. V was trimmed by 0 bases and J by 4 bases, leaving 12 bases between them. Germline V gene lookup returns CDR1 LGHDT and CDR2 YNNKEL (reference sequence). This CDR3 is 15 amino acids long. CDR3 residues: CASSQDSTGVYGYTF. The DNA of the CDR3 is TGTGCCAGCAGCCAAGATTCAACCGGGGTCTATGGCTACACCTTC.

This clone was detected only once. The CDR3 DNA follows: TGTGCCAGCAGACCGACCGGGAGCTATGGCTACACCTTC. Its translation: CASRPTGSYGYTF. The chain is built from TRBV28 and TRBJ1-2; D not resolved. CDR3 length equals 13 residues. Germline CDR1 and CDR2: MDHEN and SYDVKM. V was shortened by 6 bases and J by 4 bases, with 12 bases between the two germline ends.

Remarks on this clone: This may arise from a read error, as a much more abundant clone is one base away. The chain has TRBV14 and TRBJ1-3; D uncertain. Trimming pared 4 bases from V and 0 bases from J, leaving 7 bases between. CDR1 and CDR2 (germline): SGHDN, FVKESK. This CDR3 is built from 14 residues. The CDR3 region is CASSPGVSGNTIYF. The CDR3 coding sequence is TGTGCCAGCAGCCCCGGGGTCTCTGGAAACACCATATATTTT.

V and J are TRBV7-2 and TRBJ2-5, with TRBD2 identical over 8 bases. The CDR3 is made up of 15 amino acids. Trimming at V came to 8 bases and at J to 5 bases, leaving 13 bases not matched to a gene. Germline assignment: CDR1 SGHTA and CDR2 FQGNSA. CDR3 sequence: CASRTKGLAVETQYF. The CDR3, as DNA: TGTGCCAGCCGAACTAAAGGACTAGCCGTGGAGACCCAGTACTTC.

V and J are TRBV4-1 and TRBJ2-7, with D tentatively TRBD2 (5 bases). Germline values: CDR1 MGHRA, CDR2 YSYEKL. The CDR3 is 13 residues long. The V end was cut by 1 base, the J end by 4 bases, with 8 bases between. As DNA, the CDR3 is TGCGCCAGCAGCCAAGTCCGCGGGTACGAGCAGTACTTC. Translated, it gives CASSQVRGYEQYF.

V and J are TRBV19 and TRBJ1-3, with TRBD1 as a possible D gene (5 bases). The germline V gene encodes CDR1 LNHDA and CDR2 SQIVND (reference sequence). Trimming left V 7 bases short and J 1 base short, with 11 bases between. This CDR3 contains 14 residues. CDR3 loop: CASNWGESGNTIYF. The CDR3 region has the DNA TGTGCCAGTAATTGGGGGGAGTCTGGAAACACCATATATTTT.

Only one count was recorded for this clone. This same CDR3 is encoded by further DNA sequences in the sample. The genes are TRBV13 and TRBJ2-1, with 13 bases fitting TRBD2. Germline V gene sequence: CDR1 PRHDT, CDR2 FYEKMQ (reference sequence). J lost 10 bases, V lost 0 bases, and 3 bases had no gene match. The CDR3 totals 15 residues. The CDR3 DNA is TGTGCCAGCAGCTTAGGACTAGCGGGGGGGCCCGAGCAGTTCTTC. Translating gives CASSLGLAGGPEQFF.

V is TRBV7-9 and J is TRBJ2-7, with D unresolved. With 4 bases removed from V and 0 bases from J, the gap between germline ends came to 4 bases. Germline V CDR1 and CDR2: SEHNR, FQNEAQ (reference sequence). The CDR3 extends over 12 amino acids. In nucleotides, the CDR3 is TGTGCCAGCAGCTCCATCTCCTACGAGCAGTACTTC. Translating gives CASSSISYEQYF. The entire variable domain, with the rest obtained from reference TRBV7-9 and TRBJ2-7, is as follows: DTGVSQNPRHKITKRGQNVTFRCDPISEHNRLYWYRQTLGQGPEFLTYFQNEAQLEKSRLLSDRFSAERPKGSFSTLEIQRTEQGDSAMYLCASSSISYEQYFGPGTRLTVT.

The chain is built from TRBV4-1 and TRBJ1-1; D is unresolved. V gave up 6 bases and J gave up 1 base, with 9 bases separating them. CDR1 is MGHRA and CDR2 is YSYEKL in the germline V gene. CDR3 length equals 13 residues. CDR3 sequence (DNA): TGCGCCAGCAGATTGACGGGGAACACTGAAGCTTTCTTT. Translation: CASRLTGNTEAFF.

V gene TRBV19 combines with J gene TRBJ2-7; 9 nucleotides line up with TRBD1. This CDR3 has 15 amino acids. The J segment lost 1 base and the V segment lost 5 bases, leaving 6 bases of the junction unmatched. CDR1 is LNHDA and CDR2 is SQIVND in the germline V gene (reference sequence). The CDR3 DNA reads TGTGCCAGTAGTCCTTTGGACAGGGGATCCTACGAGCAGTACTTC. Encoded protein: CASSPLDRGSYEQYF.

This chain links TRBV11-2 with TRBJ2-7, with a weak D call TRBD2 (6 bases). V shed 3 bases and J shed 6 bases, with 15 bases lying between them. CDR1 is SGHAT, CDR2 FQNNGV, per germline. The CDR3 contains 14 residues. The CDR3 sequence is CASSFDGRASEQYF. CDR3 in DNA: TGTGCCAGCAGCTTTGACGGGAGAGCTAGCGAGCAGTACTTC.